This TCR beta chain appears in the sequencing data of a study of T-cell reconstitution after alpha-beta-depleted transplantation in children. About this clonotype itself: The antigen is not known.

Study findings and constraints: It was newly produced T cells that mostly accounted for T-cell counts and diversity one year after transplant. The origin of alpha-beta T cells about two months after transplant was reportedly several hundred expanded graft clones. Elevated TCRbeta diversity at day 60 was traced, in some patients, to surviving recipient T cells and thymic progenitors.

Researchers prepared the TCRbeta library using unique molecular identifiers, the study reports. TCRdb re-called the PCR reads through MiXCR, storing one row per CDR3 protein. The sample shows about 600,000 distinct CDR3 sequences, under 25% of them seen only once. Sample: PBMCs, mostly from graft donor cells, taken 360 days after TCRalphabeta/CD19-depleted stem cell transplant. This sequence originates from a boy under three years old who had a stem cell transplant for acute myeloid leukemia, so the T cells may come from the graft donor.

CDR3 nucleotides: TGTGCCAGCAGAACAGGAGGTACTGAGCAGTTCTTC. Translating gives CASRTGGTEQFF. The chain joins TRBV2 to TRBJ2-1; D is tentatively TRBD1 or TRBD2 (5 bases each). V was cut by 6 bases and J by 9 bases, with 12 bases left in between. This CDR3 is 12 amino acids long. The germline gives CDR1 SNHLY, CDR2 FYNNEI.